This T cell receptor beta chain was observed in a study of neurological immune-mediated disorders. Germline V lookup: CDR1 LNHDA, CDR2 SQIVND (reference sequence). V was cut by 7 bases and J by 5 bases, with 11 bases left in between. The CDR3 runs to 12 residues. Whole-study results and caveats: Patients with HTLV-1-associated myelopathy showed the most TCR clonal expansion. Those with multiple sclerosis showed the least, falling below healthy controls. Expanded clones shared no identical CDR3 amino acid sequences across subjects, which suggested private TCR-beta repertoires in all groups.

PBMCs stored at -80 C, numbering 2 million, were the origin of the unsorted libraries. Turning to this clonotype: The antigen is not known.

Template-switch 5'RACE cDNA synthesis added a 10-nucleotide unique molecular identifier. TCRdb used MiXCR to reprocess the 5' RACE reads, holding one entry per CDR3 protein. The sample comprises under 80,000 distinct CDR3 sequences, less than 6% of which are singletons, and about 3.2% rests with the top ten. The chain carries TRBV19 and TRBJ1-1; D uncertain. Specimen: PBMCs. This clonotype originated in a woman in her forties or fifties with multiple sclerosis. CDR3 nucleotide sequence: TGTGCCAGTAAGACTGAAGGGACTGAAGCTTTCTTT. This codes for CASKTEGTEAFF. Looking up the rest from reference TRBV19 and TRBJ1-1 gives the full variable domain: DGGITQSPKYLFRKEGQNVTLSCEQNLNHDAMYWYRQDPGQGLRLIYYSQIVNDFQKGDIAEGYSVSREKKESFPLTVTSAQKNPTAFYLCASKTEGTEAFFGQGTRLTVV.